This TCR beta chain derives from a study of control samples from healthy donors and cancer patients. Here immunoSEQ multiplex PCR was the method, and the copy in TCRdb shows in-frame clones only, minus some. The table includes roughly 51,000 clones, roughly 90% detected once. The V end was cut by 2 bases, the J end by 10 bases, with 14 bases between. Germline-derived CDR1 and CDR2 are LGHDT and YNNKEL (reference sequence). The CDR3 has 13 amino acids. The TCR sequence derives from a man aged 40-55 years with colorectal cancer. The sequencing input was PBMCs. This chain links TRBV3-1 (or the pseudogene TRBV3-2) with TRBJ1-1; D unclear. In nucleotides, the CDR3 is TGTGCCAGCAGCCAACCCTACGGGGAGGGAGCTTTCTTT. Protein product: CASSQPYGEGAFF.